This TCR beta chain originates from a study of OX40 agonist ivuxolimab in advanced cancers. Study findings and constraints: In the 0.1 to 3.0 mg/kg range, CD4+ and CD8+ blood T cells had expanded clonally by week 6.

A word on this clone: Its specificity is not known.

V shed 4 bases and J shed 7 bases, with 13 bases lying between them. CDR1 is SGHNT, CDR2 YENEEA, per germline. This CDR3 spans 14 amino acids. The data were produced by immunoSEQ multiplex PCR, yet TCRdb's version contains in-frame clones alone and is incomplete. Of tens of thousands of clones in the sample, approximately 85% were seen once. Sequences were derived from CD4+ or CD8+ T cells sorted from blood, sampled in a trial of the OX40 agonist ivuxolimab. This clonotype was sampled from an adult with an advanced solid tumor such as melanoma, head and neck, liver or kidney cancer. The chain links TRBV11-3 to TRBJ1-4, with TRBD1 as a possible D gene (6 bases). In DNA form, the CDR3 reads TGTGCCAGCAGCTCGGACAGTAAGAGTGAAAAACTGTTTTTT. Translating gives CASSSDSKSEKLFF.